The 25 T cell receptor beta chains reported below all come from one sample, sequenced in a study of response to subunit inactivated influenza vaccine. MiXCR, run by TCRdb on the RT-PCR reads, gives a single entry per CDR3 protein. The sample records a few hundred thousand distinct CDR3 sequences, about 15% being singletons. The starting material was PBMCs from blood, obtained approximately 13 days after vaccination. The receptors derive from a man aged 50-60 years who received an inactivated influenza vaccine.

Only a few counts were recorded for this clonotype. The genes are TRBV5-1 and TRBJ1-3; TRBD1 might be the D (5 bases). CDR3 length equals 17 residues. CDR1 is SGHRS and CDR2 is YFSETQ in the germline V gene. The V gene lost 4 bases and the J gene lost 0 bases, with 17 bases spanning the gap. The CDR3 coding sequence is TGCGCCAGCAGCCTGGTTTACAGGCGAAGCTCTGGAAACACCATATATTTT. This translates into CASSLVYRRSSGNTIYF.

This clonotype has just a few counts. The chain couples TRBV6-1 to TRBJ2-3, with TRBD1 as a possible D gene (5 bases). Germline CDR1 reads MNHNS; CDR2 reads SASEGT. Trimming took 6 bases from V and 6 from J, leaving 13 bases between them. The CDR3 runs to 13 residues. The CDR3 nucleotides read TGTGCCAGCAGCTTCCAGGGTATCGATACGCAGTATTTT. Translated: CASSFQGIDTQYF.

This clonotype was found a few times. The CDR3 reads CSARGVREVLLEQFF. The CDR3 bases are TGCAGTGCTAGAGGGGTCCGGGAGGTATTGCTTGAGCAGTTCTTC. This sequence joins TRBV20-1 and TRBJ2-1; 7 bases are shared with TRBD2. J lost 9 bases, V lost 1 base, and 12 bases had no gene match. The germline V gene encodes CDR1 DFQATT and CDR2 SNEGSKA (reference sequence). The CDR3 covers 15 residues.

The CDR3 loop is CASSRSGTGRQPQHF. CDR3 DNA: TGTGCCAGCAGCCGATCTGGGACAGGGCGACAGCCCCAGCATTTT. V usage is TRBV6-1 and J usage is TRBJ1-5; 9 bases map to TRBD1. Germline lookup yields CDR1 MNHNS and CDR2 SASEGT. This CDR3 has 15 amino acids. The junction had 10 bases not matched to a gene; V was cut back by 6 bases and J by 7 bases.

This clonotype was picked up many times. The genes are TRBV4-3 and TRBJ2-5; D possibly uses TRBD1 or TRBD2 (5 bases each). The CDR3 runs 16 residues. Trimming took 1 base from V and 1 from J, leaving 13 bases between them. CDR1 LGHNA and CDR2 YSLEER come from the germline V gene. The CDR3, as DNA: TGCGCCAGCAGCCAAGTCTATGACAGCGGCCAAGAGACCCAGTACTTC. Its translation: CASSQVYDSGQETQYF.

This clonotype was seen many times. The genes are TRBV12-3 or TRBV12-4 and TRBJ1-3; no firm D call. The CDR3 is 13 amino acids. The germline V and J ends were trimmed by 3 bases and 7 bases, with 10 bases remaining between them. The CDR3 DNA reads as TGTGCCAGCAGTTTGGGGATGGCGAACACCATATATTTT. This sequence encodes CASSLGMANTIYF.

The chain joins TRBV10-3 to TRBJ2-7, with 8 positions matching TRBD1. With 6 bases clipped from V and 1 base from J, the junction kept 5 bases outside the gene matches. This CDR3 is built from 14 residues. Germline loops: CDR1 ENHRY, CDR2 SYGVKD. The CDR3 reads CAISGTGPSYEQYF. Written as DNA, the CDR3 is TGTGCCATCAGCGGGACAGGTCCTTCCTACGAGCAGTACTTC.

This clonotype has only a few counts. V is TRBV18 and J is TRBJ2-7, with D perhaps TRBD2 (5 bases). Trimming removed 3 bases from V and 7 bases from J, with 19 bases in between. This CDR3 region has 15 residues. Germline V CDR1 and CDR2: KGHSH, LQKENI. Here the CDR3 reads CASSPQRGVENEQYF. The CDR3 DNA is TGTGCCAGCTCACCGCAACGGGGAGTGGAGAATGAGCAGTACTTC.

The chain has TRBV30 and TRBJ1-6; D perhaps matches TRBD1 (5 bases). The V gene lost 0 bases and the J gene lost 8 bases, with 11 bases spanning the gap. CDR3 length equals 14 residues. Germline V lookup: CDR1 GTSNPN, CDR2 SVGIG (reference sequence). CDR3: CAWSVGQGHSPLHF. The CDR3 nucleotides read TGTGCCTGGAGTGTAGGTCAGGGACATTCACCCCTCCACTTT. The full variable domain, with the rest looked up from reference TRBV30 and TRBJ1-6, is SQTIHQWPATLVQPVGSPLSLECTVEGTSNPNLYWYRQAAGRGLQLLFYSVGIGQISSEVPQNLSASRPQDRQFILSSKKLLLSDSGFYLCAWSVGQGHSPLHFGNGTRLTVT.

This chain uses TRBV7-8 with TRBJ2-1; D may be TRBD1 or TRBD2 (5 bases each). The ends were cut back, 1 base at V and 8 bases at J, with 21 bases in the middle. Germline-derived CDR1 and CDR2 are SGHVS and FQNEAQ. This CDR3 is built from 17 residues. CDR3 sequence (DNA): TGTGCCAGCAGCTTAGGGCCAGGGCGCACCATGGGAGATGAGCAGTTCTTC. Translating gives CASSLGPGRTMGDEQFF. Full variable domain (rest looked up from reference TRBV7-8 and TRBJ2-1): GAGVSQSPRYKVAKRGQDVALRCDPISGHVSLFWYQQALGQGPEFLTYFQNEAQLDKSGLPSDRFFAERPEGSVSTLKIQRTQQEDSAVYLCASSLGPGRTMGDEQFFGPGTRLTVL.

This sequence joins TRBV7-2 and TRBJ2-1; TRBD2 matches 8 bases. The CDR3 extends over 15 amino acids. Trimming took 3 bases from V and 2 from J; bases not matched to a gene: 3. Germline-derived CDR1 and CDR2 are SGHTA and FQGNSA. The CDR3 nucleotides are TGTGCCAGCAGCTTTGAGCGGGGGCCCTACAATGAGCAGTTCTTC. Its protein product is CASSFERGPYNEQFF.

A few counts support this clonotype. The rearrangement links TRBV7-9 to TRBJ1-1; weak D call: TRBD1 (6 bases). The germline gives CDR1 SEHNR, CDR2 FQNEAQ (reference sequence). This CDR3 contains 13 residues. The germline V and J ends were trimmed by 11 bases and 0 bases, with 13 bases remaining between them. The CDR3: CAGTGQLNTEAFF. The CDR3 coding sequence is TGTGCCGGAACCGGACAGCTGAACACTGAAGCTTTCTTT.

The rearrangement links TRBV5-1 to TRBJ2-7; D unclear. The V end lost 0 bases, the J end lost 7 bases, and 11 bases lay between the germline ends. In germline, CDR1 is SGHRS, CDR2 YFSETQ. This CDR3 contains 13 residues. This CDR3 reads CASSLAVVQEQYF. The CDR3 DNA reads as TGCGCCAGCAGCTTGGCAGTAGTGCAGGAGCAGTACTTC.

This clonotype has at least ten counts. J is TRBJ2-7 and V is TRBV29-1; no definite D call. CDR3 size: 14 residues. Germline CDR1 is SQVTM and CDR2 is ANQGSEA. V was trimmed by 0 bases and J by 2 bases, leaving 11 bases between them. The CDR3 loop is CSVEDWAVPYEQYF. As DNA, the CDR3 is TGCAGCGTTGAAGATTGGGCGGTTCCCTACGAGCAGTACTTC.

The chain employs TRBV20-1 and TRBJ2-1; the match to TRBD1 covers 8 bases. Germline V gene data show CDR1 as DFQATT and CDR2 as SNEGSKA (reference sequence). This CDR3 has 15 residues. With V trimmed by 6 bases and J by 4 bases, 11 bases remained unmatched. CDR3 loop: CSAREGRGLYNEQFF. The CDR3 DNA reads TGCAGTGCCCGTGAGGGCAGGGGGCTTTACAATGAGCAGTTCTTC.

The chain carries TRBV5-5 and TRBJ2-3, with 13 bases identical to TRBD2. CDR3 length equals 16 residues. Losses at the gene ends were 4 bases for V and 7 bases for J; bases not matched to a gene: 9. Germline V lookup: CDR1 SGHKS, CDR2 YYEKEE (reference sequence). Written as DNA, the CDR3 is TGTGCCAGCAGCGAGGGGACTAGCGGGATCTTCAATACGCAGTATTTT. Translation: CASSEGTSGIFNTQYF. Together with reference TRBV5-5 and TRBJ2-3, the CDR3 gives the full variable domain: DAGVTQSPTHLIKTRGQQVTLRCSPISGHKSVSWYQQVLGQGPQFIFQYYEKEERGRGNFPDRFSARQFPNYSSELNVNALLLGDSALYLCASSEGTSGIFNTQYFGPGTRLTVL.

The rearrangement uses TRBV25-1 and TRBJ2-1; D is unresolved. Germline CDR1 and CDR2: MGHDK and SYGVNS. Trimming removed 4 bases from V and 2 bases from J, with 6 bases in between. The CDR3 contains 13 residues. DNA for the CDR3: TGTGCCAGCAGTGGGAGCGCCTACAATGAGCAGTTCTTC. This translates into CASSGSAYNEQFF.

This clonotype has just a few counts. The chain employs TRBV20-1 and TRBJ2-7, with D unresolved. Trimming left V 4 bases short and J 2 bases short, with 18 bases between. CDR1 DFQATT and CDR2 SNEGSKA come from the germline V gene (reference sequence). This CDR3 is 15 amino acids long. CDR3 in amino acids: CSANMPSRNTYEQYF. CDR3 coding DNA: TGCAGTGCTAACATGCCTTCCCGAAATACCTACGAGCAGTACTTC.

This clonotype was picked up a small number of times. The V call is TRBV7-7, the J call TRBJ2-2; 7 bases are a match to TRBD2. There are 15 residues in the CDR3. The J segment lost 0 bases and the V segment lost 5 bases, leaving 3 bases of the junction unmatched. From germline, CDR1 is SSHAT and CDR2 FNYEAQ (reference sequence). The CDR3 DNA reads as TGTGCCAGCAGCCAGGGACTAACGAACACCGGGGAGCTGTTTTTT. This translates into CASSQGLTNTGELFF.

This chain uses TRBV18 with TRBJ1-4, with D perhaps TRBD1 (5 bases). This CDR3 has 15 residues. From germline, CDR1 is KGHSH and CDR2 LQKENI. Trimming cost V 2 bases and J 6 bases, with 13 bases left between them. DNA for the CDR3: TGTGCCAGCTCACCAGGGCCGGGAGGGGATGAAAAACTGTTTTTT. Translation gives CASSPGPGGDEKLFF.

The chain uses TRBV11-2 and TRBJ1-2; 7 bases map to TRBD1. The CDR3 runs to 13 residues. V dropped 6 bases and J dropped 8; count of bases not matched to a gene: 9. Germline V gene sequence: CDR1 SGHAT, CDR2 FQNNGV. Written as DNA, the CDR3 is TGTGCCAGCAGTCCACAGGGGATCCGAGGCTACACCTTC. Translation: CASSPQGIRGYTF.

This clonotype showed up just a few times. Here the CDR3 DNA reads TGCGCCAGCAGCTTGGTAGAGGGGGCCCCGAACAATGAGCAGTTCTTC. Protein: CASSLVEGAPNNEQFF. The gene calls are TRBV5-1 and TRBJ2-1, with 7 bases identical to TRBD1. The germline V gene encodes CDR1 SGHRS and CDR2 YFSETQ. The CDR3 length is 16 residues. Trimming took 0 bases from V and 5 from J; bases not matched to a gene: 8.

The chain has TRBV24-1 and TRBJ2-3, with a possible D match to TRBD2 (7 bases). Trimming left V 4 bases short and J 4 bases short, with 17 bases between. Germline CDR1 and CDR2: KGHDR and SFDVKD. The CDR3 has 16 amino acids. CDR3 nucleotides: TGTGCCACCAGTGACCTTGGGGGCGGGAGTCCAGATACGCAGTATTTT. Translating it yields CATSDLGGGSPDTQYF.

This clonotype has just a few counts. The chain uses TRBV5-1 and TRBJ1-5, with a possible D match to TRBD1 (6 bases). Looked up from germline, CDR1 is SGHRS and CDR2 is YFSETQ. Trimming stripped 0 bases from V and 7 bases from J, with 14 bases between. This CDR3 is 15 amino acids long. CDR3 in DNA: TGCGCCAGCAGCTTGGCAGTCGACAGGCGACAGCCCCAGCATTTT. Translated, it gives CASSLAVDRRQPQHF.

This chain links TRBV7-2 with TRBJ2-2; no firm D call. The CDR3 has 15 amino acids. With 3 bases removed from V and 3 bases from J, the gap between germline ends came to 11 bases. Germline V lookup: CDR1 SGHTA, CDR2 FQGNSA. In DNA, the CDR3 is TGTGCCAGCAGCTTCCTGGAACCTTACACCGGGGAGCTGTTTTTT. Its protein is CASSFLEPYTGELFF.